This T cell receptor (beta chain) appears in the sequencing data of a study of tumor-infiltrating lymphocytes in oesophageal squamous cell carcinoma. Germline V gene sequence: CDR1 DFQATT, CDR2 SNEGSKA (reference sequence). V was clipped by 1 base and J by 6 bases, with 27 bases between them. The CDR3 covers 18 residues. TCRdb analysed the PCR reads with MiXCR anew, one entry per CDR3 protein. The table lists tens of thousands of distinct CDR3 sequences, 30% to 35% of them singletons, with about 19% in the top ten. This clonotype was counted between two and nine times. The receptor's source is a female donor with esophageal squamous cell carcinoma. The gene calls are TRBV20-1 and TRBJ1-1; D is perhaps TRBD1 (6 bases). Sequenced: esophageal tumor tissue. As DNA, the CDR3 is TGCAGTGCTAGAGTAGCCCTGGGCAGGGGATCCATGAGGGCTGAAGCTTTCTTT. Its translation is CSARVALGRGSMRAEAFF.